This paragraph covers one T cell receptor (beta chain) sequence. Germline V gives CDR1 LGHNA, CDR2 YSLEER. Deletions cut 0 bases from V and 8 bases from J, with 19 bases between. This CDR3 region has 16 residues. TCRdb keeps only in-frame clones here, not all; method: immunoSEQ multiplex PCR. The data show roughly 60,000 clones, 86% seen once. The data belong to a study of technical replicates of blood from a few donors. The receptor comes from a human donor in good health. Some clones in this sample may be carry-over from other donors' samples. Sequenced material: PBMCs. The rearrangement links TRBV4-3 to TRBJ1-2; tentatively, D is TRBD1 (5 bases). The CDR3 DNA is TGCGCCAGCAGCCAAGATTCCGGGGGGACCCGCGAGGGCTACACCTTC. Translated, it gives CASSQDSGGTREGYTF.